Below, 25 T cell receptor beta chains from the same sample are listed, as sequenced in a study of CD8 T cell repertoires and HIV-1 epitope variants. For these TCRs, the target antigens are not known. TCRdb keeps only in-frame clones here, not all; method: immunoSEQ multiplex PCR. The data contain approximately 4,600 clones, 55% to 75% of them seen just once; the ten biggest clones take up 46%. The material sequenced was cultured CD8+ T cells derived from PBMCs. These receptors all come from a male donor with HIV.

This clone was seen once. The chain joins TRBV28 to TRBJ1-2; no clear D. The CDR3 is 13 residues long. The germline CDR1 and CDR2 sequences are MDHEN and SYDVKM. V lost 1 base and J lost 7, with 10 bases in between. The CDR3: CASSLSGAGGYTF. The CDR3 region has the DNA TGTGCCAGCAGTTTATCCGGCGCCGGTGGCTACACCTTC.

This clone was seen only a few times. This chain connects TRBV19 to TRBJ1-6; D remains unclear. CDR1 and CDR2 (germline): LNHDA, SQIVND (reference sequence). The CDR3 spans 16 residues. V was pared by 4 bases and J by 1 base, with 11 bases between. The CDR3 DNA is TGTGCCAGTAGTAAGGTCCGGGCGTCCTATAATTCACCCCTCCACTTT. Protein: CASSKVRASYNSPLHF.

This clone appeared once. As DNA, the CDR3 is TGTGCCAGCAGTGCTGGGGCCAGGGGGGAACACGAGCAGTACTTC. It translates to CASSAGARGEHEQYF. The chain uses TRBV28 and TRBJ2-7, with D perhaps matching TRBD1 (7 bases). Trimming took off 5 bases at V and 5 bases at J, with 19 bases between the two ends. The CDR3 length is 15 residues. CDR1 is MDHEN, CDR2 SYDVKM, per germline.

The rearrangement joins TRBV29-1 to TRBJ2-1, with a possible D match to TRBD1 (5 bases). V was shortened by 7 bases and J by 4 bases, with 14 bases between the two germline ends. Germline-derived CDR1 and CDR2 are SQVTM and ANQGSEA. The CDR3 runs 13 residues. The chain's CDR3 is CSAIRTSYNEQFF. The CDR3 coding sequence is TGCAGCGCCATTAGGACATCTTACAATGAGCAGTTCTTC.

This clone came up a few times. The chain employs TRBV4-1 and TRBJ2-1; D is ambiguous. CDR3 size: 14 residues. Per the germline V gene, CDR1 is MGHRA and CDR2 is YSYEKL. V was cut by 4 bases and J by 4 bases, with 11 bases left in between. The DNA for the CDR3 is TGCGCCAGCAGCCGTATAGGCGATTACAATGAGCAGTTCTTC. Translating gives CASSRIGDYNEQFF.

The chain has TRBV5-6 and TRBJ1-2, with D unresolved. The CDR3 is 13 amino acids. The V gene's germline CDR1 is SGHDT and CDR2 YYEEEE. Trimming took off 0 bases at V and 4 bases at J, with 7 bases between the two ends. The CDR3 region has the DNA TGTGCCAGCAGCTTGGAGCCCCGCTATGGCTACACCTTC. It yields the protein CASSLEPRYGYTF.

This chain joins TRBV5-6 and TRBJ1-2; no firm D call. The CDR3 is made up of 14 amino acids. Germline values: CDR1 SGHDT, CDR2 YYEEEE. Deletions cut 0 bases from V and 6 bases from J, with 12 bases between. CDR3 sequence (DNA): TGTGCCAGCAGCTTGGCCCCAAGACGAGATGGCTACACCTTC. Translation gives CASSLAPRRDGYTF.

The rearrangement joins TRBV6-6 to TRBJ2-7; a weak D match, TRBD1 (6 bases). The CDR3 spans 12 residues. The germline V gene encodes CDR1 MNHNY and CDR2 SVGAGI (reference sequence). Trimming removed 5 bases from V and 3 bases from J, with 8 bases in between. CDR3 coding DNA: TGTGCCAGCAGTCCAGGGGACTACGAGCAGTACTTC. Its translation: CASSPGDYEQYF.

The V gene is TRBV5-6, the J gene TRBJ1-1; the D gene is possibly TRBD1 (5 bases). The CDR3 runs 14 residues. The ends were cut back, 2 bases at V and 5 bases at J, with 13 bases in the middle. Germline assignment: CDR1 SGHDT and CDR2 YYEEEE. The CDR3 protein is CASSFPTGETEAFF. As DNA, the CDR3 is TGTGCCAGCAGCTTCCCCACGGGGGAGACTGAAGCTTTCTTT.

The DNA of the CDR3 is TGTGCCAGTAGTACCCGGGATCAGGGAGAGACCCAGTACTTC. This translates into CASSTRDQGETQYF. The chain couples TRBV19 to TRBJ2-5; D is possibly TRBD1 or TRBD2 (5 bases each). Trimming cost V 4 bases and J 4 bases, with 13 bases left between them. The CDR3 covers 14 residues. Per germline, CDR1 LNHDA and CDR2 SQIVND (reference sequence).

The gene calls are TRBV11-2 and TRBJ1-3; possibly TRBD1 for D (6 bases). CDR1 SGHAT and CDR2 FQNNGV come from the germline V gene. V gave up 3 bases and J gave up 0 bases, with 12 bases separating them. This CDR3 is built from 16 residues. Here the CDR3 DNA reads TGTGCCAGCAGCTTCGGAACAGGGTTCTCTGGAAACACCATATATTTT. Translated, it gives CASSFGTGFSGNTIYF.

The gene calls are TRBV6-6 and TRBJ1-1; D call uncertain. The CDR3 has 14 residues. V shed 2 bases and J shed 8 bases, with 15 bases lying between them. Per germline, CDR1 MNHNY and CDR2 SVGAGI (reference sequence). The CDR3 sequence: CASSYGLGGVEAFF. CDR3 nucleotide sequence: TGTGCCAGCAGTTACGGGCTAGGCGGGGTCGAAGCTTTCTTT.

V is TRBV28 and J is TRBJ2-7, with a tentative D call TRBD2 (5 bases). The CDR3 consists of 12 residues. V was cut by 3 bases and J by 6 bases, with 9 bases left in between. The germline CDR1 and CDR2 sequences are MDHEN and SYDVKM. The CDR3 sequence: CASSFAEGEQYF. The CDR3 region has the DNA TGTGCCAGCAGTTTCGCCGAGGGCGAGCAGTACTTC.

The chain is built from TRBV30 and TRBJ2-4; D tentatively reads TRBD1 or TRBD2 (5 bases each). Germline CDR1 is GTSNPN and CDR2 is SVGIG (reference sequence). CDR3 length equals 15 residues. V gave up 1 base and J gave up 6 bases, with 16 bases separating them. The CDR3 bases are TGTGCCTGGAGTGCCGGGTCCGGGGCGGGAAACATTCAGTACTTC. This translates into CAWSAGSGAGNIQYF.

The rearrangement uses TRBV11-2 and TRBJ2-2, with 7 bases identical to TRBD1. Per germline, CDR1 SGHAT and CDR2 FQNNGV. There are 15 residues in the CDR3. The junction had 6 bases not matched to a gene; V was cut back by 4 bases and J by 4 bases. The CDR3 here is CASSSTGIVTGELFF. The CDR3 DNA reads as TGTGCCAGCAGCTCGACAGGGATAGTCACCGGGGAGCTGTTTTTT.

The chain has TRBV15 and TRBJ1-5, with D hard to call. The CDR3 sequence is 13 residues long. Trimming cost V 5 bases and J 3 bases, with 8 bases left between them. Germline V gene lookup returns CDR1 LNHNV and CDR2 YYDKDF (reference sequence). This CDR3 is CATSWQANQPQHF. CDR3 DNA: TGTGCCACCAGCTGGCAGGCCAATCAGCCCCAGCATTTT. The variable domain in full, with the rest retrieved from reference TRBV15 and TRBJ1-5, is DAMVIQNPRYQVTQFGKPVTLSCSQTLNHNVMYWYQQKSSQAPKLLFHYYDKDFNNEADTPDNFQSRRPNTSFCFLDIRSPGLGDTAMYLCATSWQANQPQHFGDGTRLSIL.

The rearrangement joins TRBV15 to TRBJ1-4; perhaps TRBD1 as D (6 bases). This CDR3 region has 16 residues. V was shortened by 1 base and J by 10 bases, with 19 bases between the two germline ends. CDR1 and CDR2 (germline): LNHNV, YYDKDF (reference sequence). The CDR3 DNA reads as TGTGCCACCAGCAGAGGTTTGGAGGGGGACCACGGAAAACTGTTTTTT. Its translation is CATSRGLEGDHGKLFF.

J is TRBJ2-7 and V is TRBV7-9, with D possibly TRBD2 on 6 matching bases. CDR3 length equals 13 residues. Deletions cut 4 bases from V and 6 bases from J, with 13 bases between. The germline V gene has CDR1 SEHNR and CDR2 FQNEAQ (reference sequence). Here the CDR3 reads CASSWLASGEQYF. DNA of the CDR3: TGTGCCAGCAGCTGGCTAGCGTCGGGCGAGCAGTACTTC. The variable domain in full, completed from reference TRBV7-9 and TRBJ2-7, reads DTGVSQNPRHKITKRGQNVTFRCDPISEHNRLYWYRQTLGQGPEFLTYFQNEAQLEKSRLLSDRFSAERPKGSFSTLEIQRTEQGDSAMYLCASSWLASGEQYFGPGTRLTVT.

CDR3 sequence reads: CASSPANTGELFF. The CDR3 DNA reads TGTGCCAGCAGCCCCGCGAACACCGGGGAGCTGTTTTTT. This chain connects TRBV5-4 to TRBJ2-2; D ambiguous. In germline, CDR1 is SGHNT, CDR2 YYREEE (reference sequence). Trimming cost V 4 bases and J 0 bases, with 4 bases left between them. The CDR3 has 13 amino acids.

This sequence joins TRBV7-2 and TRBJ2-3; TRBD1 might be the D (5 bases). The CDR3 has 16 residues. Per germline, CDR1 SGHTA and CDR2 FQGNSA. V was trimmed by 5 bases and J by 0 bases, leaving 15 bases between them. The CDR3 here is CASSGYPTASTDTQYF. Written as DNA, the CDR3 is TGTGCCAGCAGCGGATATCCGACAGCTAGCACAGATACGCAGTATTTT.

There are a few counts of this clone. V is TRBV11-2 and J is TRBJ1-5; the D gene is possibly TRBD1 (5 bases). Trimming cost V 5 bases and J 6 bases, with 14 bases left between them. Germline V gives CDR1 SGHAT, CDR2 FQNNGV. The CDR3 contains 14 residues. Here the CDR3 reads CASSRDQEGQPQHF. The DNA of the CDR3 is TGTGCCAGCAGCAGGGACCAGGAGGGTCAGCCCCAGCATTTT.

CDR3 residues: CASSYNSDAYEQYF. The CDR3 bases are TGTGCCAGCAGTTACAACAGTGACGCCTACGAGCAGTACTTC. The chain couples TRBV6-5 to TRBJ2-7; D call uncertain. There are 14 residues in the CDR3. V was trimmed by 2 bases and J by 2 bases, leaving 10 bases between them. The germline V gene has CDR1 MNHEY and CDR2 SVGAGI.

The V gene is TRBV5-6, the J gene TRBJ2-7, with D unclear. This CDR3 has 11 residues. Trimming shortened V by 2 bases and J by 1 base, and 1 base separated the two germline ends. CDR1 SGHDT and CDR2 YYEEEE come from the germline V gene. CDR3 protein: CASSFSYEQYF. As DNA, the CDR3 is TGTGCCAGCAGCTTTTCCTACGAGCAGTACTTC.

The count of this clone is one. This rearrangement joins TRBV2 to TRBJ2-1; no clear D gene. The CDR3 is made up of 15 amino acids. V was clipped by 0 bases and J by 4 bases, with 10 bases between them. Germline CDR1 is SNHLY and CDR2 is FYNNEI. The CDR3 spells CASSEAQAVYNEQFF. In DNA, the CDR3 is TGTGCCAGCAGTGAAGCCCAAGCAGTATACAATGAGCAGTTCTTC.

This chain links TRBV14 with TRBJ2-7, with D unresolved. Germline V gives CDR1 SGHDN, CDR2 FVKESK. This CDR3 is 14 amino acids long. Trimming removed 4 bases from V and 4 bases from J, with 14 bases in between. This CDR3 reads CASSPPLTKYEQYF. The CDR3 bases are TGTGCCAGCAGCCCCCCCCTGACCAAGTACGAGCAGTACTTC.